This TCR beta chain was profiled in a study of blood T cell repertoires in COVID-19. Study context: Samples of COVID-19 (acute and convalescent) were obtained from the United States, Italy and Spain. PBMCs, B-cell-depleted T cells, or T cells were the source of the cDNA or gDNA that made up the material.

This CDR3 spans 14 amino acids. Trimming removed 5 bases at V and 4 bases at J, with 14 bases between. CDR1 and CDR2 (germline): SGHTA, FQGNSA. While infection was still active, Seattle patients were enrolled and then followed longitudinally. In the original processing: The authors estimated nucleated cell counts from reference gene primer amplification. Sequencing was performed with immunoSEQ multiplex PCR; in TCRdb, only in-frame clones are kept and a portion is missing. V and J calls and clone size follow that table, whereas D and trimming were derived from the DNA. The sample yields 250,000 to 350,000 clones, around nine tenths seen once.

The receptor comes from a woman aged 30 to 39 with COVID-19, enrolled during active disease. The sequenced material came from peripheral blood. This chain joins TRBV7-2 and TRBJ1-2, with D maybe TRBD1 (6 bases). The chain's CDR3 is CASSAKTGFYGYTF. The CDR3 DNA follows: TGTGCCAGCAGCGCAAAAACAGGGTTCTATGGCTACACCTTC.